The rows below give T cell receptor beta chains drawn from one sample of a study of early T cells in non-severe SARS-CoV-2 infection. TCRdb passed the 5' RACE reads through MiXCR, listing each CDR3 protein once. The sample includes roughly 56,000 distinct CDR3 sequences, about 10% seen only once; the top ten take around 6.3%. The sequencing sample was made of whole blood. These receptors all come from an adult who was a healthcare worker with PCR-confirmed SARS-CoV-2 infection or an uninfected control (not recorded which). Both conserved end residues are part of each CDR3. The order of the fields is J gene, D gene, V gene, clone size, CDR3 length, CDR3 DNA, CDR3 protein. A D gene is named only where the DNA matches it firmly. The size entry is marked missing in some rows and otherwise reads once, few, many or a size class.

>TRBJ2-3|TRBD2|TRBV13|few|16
TGTGCCAGCAGCTTAGCCGGCGGGAGGGGAACAGATACGCAGTATTTT
CASSLAGGRGTDTQYF
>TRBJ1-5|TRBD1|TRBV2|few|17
TGTGCCAGCAGCTGGGACAGGGGGCCTCATAGCAATCAGCCCCAGCATTTT
CASSWDRGPHSNQPQHF
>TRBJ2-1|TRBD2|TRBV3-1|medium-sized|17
TGTGCCAGCAGCCAAGGCTCGGGGCGGGAGGTGGTCAATGAGCAGTTCTTC
CASSQGSGREVVNEQFF
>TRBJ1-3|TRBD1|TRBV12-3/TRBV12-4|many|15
TGTGCCAGCAGTTTATACGGGACAGGGAACGCCACCATATATTTT
CASSLYGTGNATIYF
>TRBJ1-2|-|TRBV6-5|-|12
TGTGCCAGCAGCGGGGGTTCGTATGGCTACACCTTC
CASSGGSYGYTF
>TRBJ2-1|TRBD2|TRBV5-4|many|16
TGTGCCAGCAGCTTTGGGGTAGCGGGGGAAAACAATGAGCAGTTCTTC
CASSFGVAGENNEQFF
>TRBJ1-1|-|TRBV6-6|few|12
TGTGCCAGCAGTTACGGGCAGGCTGAAGCTTTCTTT
CASSYGQAEAFF
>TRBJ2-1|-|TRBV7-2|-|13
TGTGCCAGCAGCTTATCGAGAGAACGTGAGCAGTTCTTC
CASSLSREREQFF
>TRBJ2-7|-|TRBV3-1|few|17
TGTGCCAGCAGCCAAGATATCGACAGGCGAATCGCTTACGAGCAGTACTTC
CASSQDIDRRIAYEQYF
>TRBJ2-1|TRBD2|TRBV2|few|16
TGTGCCAGCAGTTTGGGCTTGATGCGGGAGTCCCATGAGCAGTTCTTC
CASSLGLMRESHEQFF
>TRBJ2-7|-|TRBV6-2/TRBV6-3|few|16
TGTGCCAGCAGTTACCCTGACGGACCCTTCTCCTACGAGCAGTACTTC
CASSYPDGPFSYEQYF
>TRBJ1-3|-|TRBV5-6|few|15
TGTGCCAGCAGCCGGGACCCCCAGGGCGGTAACACCATATATTTT
CASSRDPQGGNTIYF
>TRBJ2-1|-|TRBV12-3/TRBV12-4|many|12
TGTGCCAGCAGTTTACACGGAGATGAGCAGTTCTTC
CASSLHGDEQFF
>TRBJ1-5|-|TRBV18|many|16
TGTGCCAGCTCACCAATCGGGGTTTATAGCAATCAGCCCCAGCATTTT
CASSPIGVYSNQPQHF
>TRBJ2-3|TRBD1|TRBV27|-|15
TGTGCCAGCAGTTTCGAGGGACAGGGGTTGGATACGCAGTATTTT
CASSFEGQGLDTQYF
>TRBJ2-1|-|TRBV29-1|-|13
TGCAGCGTTGAAGTCACGGTAAGGGGTGAGCAGTTCTTC
CSVEVTVRGEQFF
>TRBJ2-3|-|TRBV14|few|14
TGTGCCAGCAGCCACCTCCTCGTCACAGATACGCAGTATTTT
CASSHLLVTDTQYF
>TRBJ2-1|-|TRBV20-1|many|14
TGCAGTGCTAGGACTAGTACATCCTACAATGAGCAGTTCTTC
CSARTSTSYNEQFF
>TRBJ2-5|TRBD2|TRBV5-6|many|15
TGTGCCAGCAGCTTGCTAGCGGGAACCCAAGAGACCCAGTACTTC
CASSLLAGTQETQYF
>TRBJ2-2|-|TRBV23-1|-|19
TGCGCCAGCAGTCACCCTGTCAAGTTAGAAGTGCCGGGGACCAGGGAGCTGTTTTTT
CASSHPVKLEVPGTRELFF
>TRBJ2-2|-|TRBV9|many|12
TGTGCCAGCAGCGTAGCGGACGGGGAGCTGTTTTTT
CASSVADGELFF
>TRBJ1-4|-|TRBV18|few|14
TGTGCCAGCTCACCGACCCTGGACTTTGAAAAACTGTTTTTT
CASSPTLDFEKLFF
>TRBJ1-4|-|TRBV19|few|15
TGTGCCAGTAGTGCCTCCAGGGAGTTCAGTGAAAAACTGTTTTTT
CASSASREFSEKLFF
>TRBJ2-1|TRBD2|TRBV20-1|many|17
TGCAGTGCTAGAGATCTAACTAGCGGGAGGGCCATGGGTGAGCAGTTCTTC
CSARDLTSGRAMGEQFF
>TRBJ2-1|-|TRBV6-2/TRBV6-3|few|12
TGTGCCAGCAGCCCCACTGGGAATGAGCAGTTCTTC
CASSPTGNEQFF
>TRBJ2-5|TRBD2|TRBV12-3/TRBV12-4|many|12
TGTGCCAGCAGCCTGACTAGCCCTACCCAGTACTTC
CASSLTSPTQYF
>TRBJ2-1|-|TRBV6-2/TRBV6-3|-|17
TGTGCCAGCAGTTACCCCTTTTGGGGCAGCTCCTACAATGAGCAGTTCTTC
CASSYPFWGSSYNEQFF
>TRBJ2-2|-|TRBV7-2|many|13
TGTGCCAGCGGGGCCCCGGGGACCGGGGAGCTGTTTTTT
CASGAPGTGELFF
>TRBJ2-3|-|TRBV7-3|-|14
TGTGCCAGCAGCTTATTGGGTGGCACAGATACGCAGTATTTT
CASSLLGGTDTQYF
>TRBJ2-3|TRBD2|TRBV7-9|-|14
TGTGCCAGCAGCTCCCGACTAGCGGAAGATACGCAGTATTTT
CASSSRLAEDTQYF
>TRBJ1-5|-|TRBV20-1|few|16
TGCAGTGCCCCACACGGGGTAGGACTATGGAATCAGCCCCAGCATTTT
CSAPHGVGLWNQPQHF
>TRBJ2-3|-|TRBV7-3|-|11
TGTGCCAGCGGTCGATCCGATACGCAGTATTTT
CASGRSDTQYF
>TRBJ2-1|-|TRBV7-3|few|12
TGTGCCAGCAGCCGGGATCTCAATGAGCAGTTCTTC
CASSRDLNEQFF
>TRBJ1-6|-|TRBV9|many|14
TGTGCCAGCAGCGTAGAGGGATTCAATTCACCCCTCCACTTT
CASSVEGFNSPLHF
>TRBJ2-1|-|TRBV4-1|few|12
TGCGCCAGCAGCCAAGCGGAGACGAAGCAGTTCTTC
CASSQAETKQFF
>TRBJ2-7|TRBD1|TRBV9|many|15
TGTGCCAGCAGCGTAGACGGGACAGGGAGCTACGAGCAGTACTTC
CASSVDGTGSYEQYF
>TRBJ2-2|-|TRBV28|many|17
TGTGCCAGCAGTCCCCCGGGTCGAGGTTCGAACACCGGGGAGCTGTTTTTT
CASSPPGRGSNTGELFF
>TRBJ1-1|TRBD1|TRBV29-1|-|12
TGCAGCGTAATCAGGGGGTCCACTGAAGCTTTCTTT
CSVIRGSTEAFF
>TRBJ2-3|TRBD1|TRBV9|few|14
TGTGCCAGCAGCGTCCGACAGGGAATAGATACGCAGTATTTT
CASSVRQGIDTQYF
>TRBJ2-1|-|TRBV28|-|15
TGTGCCAGCAGTTTAGCCGGACAGGGAGGGAATGAGCAGTTCTTC
CASSLAGQGGNEQFF
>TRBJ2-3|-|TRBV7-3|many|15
TGTGCCAGCAGCTTAACCGGGGTCGGGGGAGATACGCAGTATTTT
CASSLTGVGGDTQYF
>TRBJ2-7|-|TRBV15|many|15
TGTGCCACCAGCAGAGATCCTACAGGGAGGTCCGAGCAGTACTTC
CATSRDPTGRSEQYF